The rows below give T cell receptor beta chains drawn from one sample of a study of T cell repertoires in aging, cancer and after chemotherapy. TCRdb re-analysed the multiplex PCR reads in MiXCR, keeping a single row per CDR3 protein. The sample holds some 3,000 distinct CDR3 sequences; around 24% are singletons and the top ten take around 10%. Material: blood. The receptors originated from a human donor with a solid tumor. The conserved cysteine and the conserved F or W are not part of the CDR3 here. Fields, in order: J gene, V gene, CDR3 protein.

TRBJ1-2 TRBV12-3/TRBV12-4 ASRPPGTYGYT
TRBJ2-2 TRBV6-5 ASSYGPGGTTGELF
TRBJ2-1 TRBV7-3 ASSLTDDYYNEQF
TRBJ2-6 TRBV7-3 ASSSEQPGANVLT
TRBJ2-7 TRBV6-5 ASSTPQGYEQY
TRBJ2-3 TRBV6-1 ASNAGSGDTDTQY
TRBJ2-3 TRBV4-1 ASSLLLSGGTDTQY
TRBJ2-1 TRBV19 ASSILNEQF
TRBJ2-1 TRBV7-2 ASSSDAITGYERYNEQF
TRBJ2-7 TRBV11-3 ASSFRRDGYYEQY
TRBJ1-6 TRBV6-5 ASSYRGYNSPLH
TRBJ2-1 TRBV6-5 ASSTWDRGNEQF